This T cell receptor beta chain was observed in a study of T cells in Graves' hyperthyroidism and ophthalmopathy. Study context: Peripheral blood was obtained at initial diagnosis, preceding any treatment. Study observations and caveats: For ophthalmopathy, model prediction preceded onset by a median approximately 6 months.

With a duration under 2 months, the hyperthyroidism was newly diagnosed in patients aged 18 to 65. The CDR3 regions of TCR beta were amplified from RNA transcripts. An initial round of RT-PCR targeting the TCR CDR3 relied on the HTBI primer set. TCRdb re-analysed the multiplex PCR reads in MiXCR, keeping a single row per CDR3 protein. Of 340,000 or so distinct CDR3 sequences in the sample, approximately 18% were seen once. Regarding this clonotype: Antigen specificity is unknown.

The specimen sequenced was blood. This clonotype was sampled from a woman aged 45-65 years with Graves' hyperthyroidism.

The chain's CDR3 is CASRVSSVQETQYF. The CDR3 DNA sequence: TGTGCCAGCAGAGTGTCTTCGGTCCAAGAGACCCAGTACTTC. The chain recombines TRBV27 with TRBJ2-5; no clear D gene. The CDR3 runs 14 residues. V shed 6 bases and J shed 1 base, with 12 bases lying between them. Germline V gene sequence: CDR1 MNHEY, CDR2 SMNVEV (reference sequence).